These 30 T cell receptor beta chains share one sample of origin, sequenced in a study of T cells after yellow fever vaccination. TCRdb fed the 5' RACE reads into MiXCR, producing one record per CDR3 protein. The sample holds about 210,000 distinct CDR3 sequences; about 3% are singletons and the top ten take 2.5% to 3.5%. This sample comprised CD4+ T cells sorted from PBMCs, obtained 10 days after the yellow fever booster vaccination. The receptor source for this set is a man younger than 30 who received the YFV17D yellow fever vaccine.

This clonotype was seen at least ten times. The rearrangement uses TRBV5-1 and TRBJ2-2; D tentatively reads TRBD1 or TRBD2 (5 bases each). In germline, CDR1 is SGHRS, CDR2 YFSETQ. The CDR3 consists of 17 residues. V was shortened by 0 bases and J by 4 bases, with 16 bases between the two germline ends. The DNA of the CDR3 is TGCGCCAGCAGCTTGGTAATACAGGCCGCGGGCACCGGGGAGCTGTTTTTT. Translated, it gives CASSLVIQAAGTGELFF.

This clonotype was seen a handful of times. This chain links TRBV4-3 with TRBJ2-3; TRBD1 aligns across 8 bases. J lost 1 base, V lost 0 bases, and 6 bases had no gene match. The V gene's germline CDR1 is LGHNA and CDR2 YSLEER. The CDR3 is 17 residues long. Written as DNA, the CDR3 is TGCGCCAGCAGCCAAGAGACCGCAGGGGGCGGCACAGATACGCAGTATTTT. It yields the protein CASSQETAGGGTDTQYF.

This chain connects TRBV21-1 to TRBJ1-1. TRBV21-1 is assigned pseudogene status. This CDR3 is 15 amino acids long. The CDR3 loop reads CASSKMPLWDTEAFF. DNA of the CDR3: TGTGCCAGCAGCAAGATGCCACTTTGGGACACTGAAGCTTTCTTT.

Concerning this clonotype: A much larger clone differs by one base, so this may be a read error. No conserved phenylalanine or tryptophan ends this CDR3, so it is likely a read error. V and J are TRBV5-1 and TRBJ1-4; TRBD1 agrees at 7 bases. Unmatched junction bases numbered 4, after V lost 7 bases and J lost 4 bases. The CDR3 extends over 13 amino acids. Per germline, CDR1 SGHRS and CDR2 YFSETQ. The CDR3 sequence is CASRDRDNEKLFL. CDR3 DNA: TGCGCCAGCCGGGACAGAGATAATGAAAAACTGTTTTTG.

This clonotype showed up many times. CDR3 protein: CASSPAGVGPYNEQFF. CDR3 DNA sequence: TGCGCCAGCAGCCCCGCGGGGGTAGGGCCCTACAATGAGCAGTTCTTC. This chain joins TRBV5-1 and TRBJ2-1; 7 bases are shared with TRBD2. Trimming cost V 4 bases and J 2 bases; bases outside gene matches: 9. CDR1 is SGHRS and CDR2 is YFSETQ in the germline V gene. CDR3 length equals 16 residues.

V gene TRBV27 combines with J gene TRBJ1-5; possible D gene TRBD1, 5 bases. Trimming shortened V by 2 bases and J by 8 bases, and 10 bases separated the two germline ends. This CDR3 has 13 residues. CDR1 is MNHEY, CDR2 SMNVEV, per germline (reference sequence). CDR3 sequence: CASSLRGTEPQHF. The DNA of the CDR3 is TGTGCCAGCAGTTTAAGGGGTACGGAGCCCCAGCATTTT.

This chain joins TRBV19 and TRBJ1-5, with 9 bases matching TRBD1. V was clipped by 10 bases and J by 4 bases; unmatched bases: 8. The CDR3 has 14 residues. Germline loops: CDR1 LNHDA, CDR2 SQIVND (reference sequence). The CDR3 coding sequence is TGTGCCACAAACCCGGGACAGGGTAATCAGCCCCAGCATTTT. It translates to CATNPGQGNQPQHF.

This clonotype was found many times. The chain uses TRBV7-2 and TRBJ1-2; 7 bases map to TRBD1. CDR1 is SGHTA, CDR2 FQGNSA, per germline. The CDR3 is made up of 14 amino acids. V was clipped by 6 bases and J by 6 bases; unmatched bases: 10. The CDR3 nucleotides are TGTGCCAGCAGTTCGAACAGGGGTTCGAATGGCTACACCTTC. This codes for CASSSNRGSNGYTF.

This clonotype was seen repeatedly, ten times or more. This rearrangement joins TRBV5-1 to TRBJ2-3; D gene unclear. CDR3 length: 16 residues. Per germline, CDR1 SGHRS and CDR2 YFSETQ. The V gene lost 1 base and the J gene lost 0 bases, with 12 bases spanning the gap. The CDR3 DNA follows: TGCGCCAGCAGCTTGATGAGTACCGCGAGCACAGATACGCAGTATTTT. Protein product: CASSLMSTASTDTQYF.

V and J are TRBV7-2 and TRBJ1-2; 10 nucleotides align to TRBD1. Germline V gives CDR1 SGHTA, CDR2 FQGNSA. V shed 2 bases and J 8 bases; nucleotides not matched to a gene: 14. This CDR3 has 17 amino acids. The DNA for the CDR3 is TGTGCCAGCAGCTTACGAAATTGGGGACAGGGGCCTTCGGGCTACACCTTC. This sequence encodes CASSLRNWGQGPSGYTF.

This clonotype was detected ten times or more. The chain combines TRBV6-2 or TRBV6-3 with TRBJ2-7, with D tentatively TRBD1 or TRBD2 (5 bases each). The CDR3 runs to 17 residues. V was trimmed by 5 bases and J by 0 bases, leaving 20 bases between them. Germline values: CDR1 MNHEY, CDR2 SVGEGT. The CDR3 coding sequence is TGTGCCAGCAGTCTCTACATCTGGGGACGGAGCTCCTACGAGCAGTACTTC. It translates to CASSLYIWGRSSYEQYF.

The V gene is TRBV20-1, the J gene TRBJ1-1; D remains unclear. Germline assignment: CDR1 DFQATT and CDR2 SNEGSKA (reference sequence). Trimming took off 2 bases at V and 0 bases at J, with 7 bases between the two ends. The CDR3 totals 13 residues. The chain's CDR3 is CSARLQLNTEAFF. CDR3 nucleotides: TGCAGTGCTAGACTACAGCTGAACACTGAAGCTTTCTTT.

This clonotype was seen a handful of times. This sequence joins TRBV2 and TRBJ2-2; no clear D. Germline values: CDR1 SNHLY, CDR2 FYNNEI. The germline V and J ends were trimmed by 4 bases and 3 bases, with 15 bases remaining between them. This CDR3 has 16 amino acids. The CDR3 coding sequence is TGTGCCAGCAGTGTGGTAGTGTCGTCCTACACCGGGGAGCTGTTTTTT. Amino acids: CASSVVVSSYTGELFF. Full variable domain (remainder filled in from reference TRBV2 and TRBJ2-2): EPEVTQTPSHQVTQMGQEVILRCVPISNHLYFYWYRQILGQKVEFLVSFYNNEISEKSEIFDDQFSVERPDGSNFTLKIRSTKLEDSAMYFCASSVVVSSYTGELFFGEGSRLTVL.

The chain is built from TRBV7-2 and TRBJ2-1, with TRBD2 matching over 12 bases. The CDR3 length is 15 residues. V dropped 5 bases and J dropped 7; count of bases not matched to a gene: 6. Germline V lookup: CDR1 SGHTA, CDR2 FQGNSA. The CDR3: CASSIRTSGMNEQFF. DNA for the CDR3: TGTGCCAGCAGCATTAGGACTAGCGGGATGAATGAGCAGTTCTTC.

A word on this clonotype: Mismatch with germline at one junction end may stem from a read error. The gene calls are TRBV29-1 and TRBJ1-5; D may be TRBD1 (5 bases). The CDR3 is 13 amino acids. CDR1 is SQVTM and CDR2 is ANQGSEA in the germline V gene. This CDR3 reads CGAGHFSNQPQHF. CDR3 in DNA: TGTGGGGCCGGGCACTTTAGCAATCAGCCCCAGCATTTT.

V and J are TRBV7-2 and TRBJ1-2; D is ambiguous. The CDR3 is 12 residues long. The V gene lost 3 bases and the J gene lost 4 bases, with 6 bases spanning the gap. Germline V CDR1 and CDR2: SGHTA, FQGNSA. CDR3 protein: CASSFVSYGYTF. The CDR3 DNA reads TGTGCCAGCAGCTTCGTCAGCTATGGCTACACCTTC. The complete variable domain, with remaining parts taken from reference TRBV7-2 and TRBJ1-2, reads GAGVSQSPSNKVTEKGKDVELRCDPISGHTALYWYRQSLGQGLEFLIYFQGNSAPDKSGLPSDRFSAERTGGSVSTLTIQRTQQEDSAVYLCASSFVSYGYTFGSGTRLTVV.

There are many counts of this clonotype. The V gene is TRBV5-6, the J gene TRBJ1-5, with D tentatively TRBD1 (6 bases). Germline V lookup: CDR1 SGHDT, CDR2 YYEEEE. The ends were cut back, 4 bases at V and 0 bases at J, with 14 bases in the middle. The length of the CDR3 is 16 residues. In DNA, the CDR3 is TGTGCCAGCAGCCTCGGGGGGCCATTTAGCAATCAGCCCCAGCATTTT. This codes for CASSLGGPFSNQPQHF. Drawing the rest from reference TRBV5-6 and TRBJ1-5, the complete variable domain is DAGVTQSPTHLIKTRGQQVTLRCSPKSGHDTVSWYQQALGQGPQFIFQYYEEEERQRGNFPDRFSGHQFPNYSSELNVNALLLGDSALYLCASSLGGPFSNQPQHFGDGTRLSIL.

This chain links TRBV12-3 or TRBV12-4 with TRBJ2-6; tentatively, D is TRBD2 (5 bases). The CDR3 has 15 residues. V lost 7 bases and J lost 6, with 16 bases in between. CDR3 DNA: TGTGCCAGCACCCCGTTCCTACTAGAGGCCAACGTCCTGACTTTC. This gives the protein CASTPFLLEANVLTF.

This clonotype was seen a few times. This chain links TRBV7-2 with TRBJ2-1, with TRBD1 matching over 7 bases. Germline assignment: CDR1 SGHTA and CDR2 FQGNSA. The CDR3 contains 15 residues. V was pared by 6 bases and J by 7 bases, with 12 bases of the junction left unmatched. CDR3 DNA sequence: TGTGCCAGCAGGAACAGGGGTGATATCGGAAATGAGCAGTTCTTC. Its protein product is CASRNRGDIGNEQFF.

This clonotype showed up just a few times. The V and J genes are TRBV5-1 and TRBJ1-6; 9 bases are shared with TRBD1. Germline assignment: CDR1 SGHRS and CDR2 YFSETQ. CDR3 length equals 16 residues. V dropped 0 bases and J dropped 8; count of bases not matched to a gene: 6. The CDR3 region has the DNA TGCGCCAGCAGCTTGGGGGGGACAGGGATTGATTCACCCCTCCACTTT. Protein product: CASSLGGTGIDSPLHF.

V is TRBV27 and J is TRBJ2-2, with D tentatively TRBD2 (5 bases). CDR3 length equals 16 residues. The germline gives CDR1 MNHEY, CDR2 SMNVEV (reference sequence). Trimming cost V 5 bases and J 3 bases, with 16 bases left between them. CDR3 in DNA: TGTGCCAGCAGTCCCCCGGGCGGGTGGTACACCGGGGAGCTGTTTTTT. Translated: CASSPPGGWYTGELFF.

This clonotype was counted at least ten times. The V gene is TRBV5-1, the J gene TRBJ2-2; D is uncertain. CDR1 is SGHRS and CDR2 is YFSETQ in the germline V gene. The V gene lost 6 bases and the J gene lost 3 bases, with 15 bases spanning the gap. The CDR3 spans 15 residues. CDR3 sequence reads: CASTIGPWHTGELFF. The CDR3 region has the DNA TGCGCCAGCACTATTGGTCCTTGGCACACCGGGGAGCTGTTTTTT.

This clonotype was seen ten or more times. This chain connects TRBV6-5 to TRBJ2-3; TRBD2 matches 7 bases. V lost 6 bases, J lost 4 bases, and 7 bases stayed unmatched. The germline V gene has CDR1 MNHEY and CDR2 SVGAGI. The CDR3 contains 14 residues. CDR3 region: CASRSFGGSDTQYF. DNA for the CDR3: TGTGCCAGCAGGTCTTTCGGGGGGTCAGATACGCAGTATTTT.

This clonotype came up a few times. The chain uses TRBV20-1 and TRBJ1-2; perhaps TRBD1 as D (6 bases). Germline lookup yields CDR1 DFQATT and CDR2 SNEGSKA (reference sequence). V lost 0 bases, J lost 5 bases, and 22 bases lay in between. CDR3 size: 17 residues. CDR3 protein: CSARDGAVGTLPYGYTF. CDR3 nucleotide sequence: TGCAGTGCTAGAGATGGGGCGGTGGGGACACTCCCTTATGGCTACACCTTC.

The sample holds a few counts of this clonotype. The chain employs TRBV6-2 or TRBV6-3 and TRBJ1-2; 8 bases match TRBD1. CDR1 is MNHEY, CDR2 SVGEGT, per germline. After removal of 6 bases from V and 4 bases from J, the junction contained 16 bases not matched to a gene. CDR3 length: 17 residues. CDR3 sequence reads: CASSWTGQGPTTYGYTF. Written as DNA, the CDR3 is TGTGCCAGCAGCTGGACTGGACAGGGCCCTACAACCTATGGCTACACCTTC.

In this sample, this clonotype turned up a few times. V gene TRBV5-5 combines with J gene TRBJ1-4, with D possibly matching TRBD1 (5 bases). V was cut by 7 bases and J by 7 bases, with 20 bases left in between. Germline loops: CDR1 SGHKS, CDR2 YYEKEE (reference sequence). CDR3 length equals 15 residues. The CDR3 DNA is TGTGCCAGCGGGACCACCGGGCAGAGAGGTGAAAAACTGTTTTTT. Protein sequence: CASGTTGQRGEKLFF.

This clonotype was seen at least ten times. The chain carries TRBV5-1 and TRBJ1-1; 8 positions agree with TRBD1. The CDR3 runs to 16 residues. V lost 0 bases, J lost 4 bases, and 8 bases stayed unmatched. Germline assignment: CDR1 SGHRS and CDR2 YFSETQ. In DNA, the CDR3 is TGCGCCAGCAGCTTGGCAGGGGGCACTTCGAGCACTGAAGCTTTCTTT. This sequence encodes CASSLAGGTSSTEAFF.

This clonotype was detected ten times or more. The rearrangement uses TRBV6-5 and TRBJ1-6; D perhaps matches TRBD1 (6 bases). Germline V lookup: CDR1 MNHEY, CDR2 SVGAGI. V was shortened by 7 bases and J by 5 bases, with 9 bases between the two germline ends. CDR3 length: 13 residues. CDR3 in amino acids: CASNGQNNSPLHF. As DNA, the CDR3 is TGTGCCAGCAACGGACAGAATAATTCACCCCTCCACTTT.

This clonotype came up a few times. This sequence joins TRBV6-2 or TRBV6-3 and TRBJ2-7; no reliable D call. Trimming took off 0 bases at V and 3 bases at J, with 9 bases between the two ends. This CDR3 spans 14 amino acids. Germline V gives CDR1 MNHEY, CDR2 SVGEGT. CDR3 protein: CASSYSSALYEQYV. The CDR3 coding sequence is TGTGCCAGCAGTTACTCGAGTGCCCTCTACGAGCAGTACGTC.

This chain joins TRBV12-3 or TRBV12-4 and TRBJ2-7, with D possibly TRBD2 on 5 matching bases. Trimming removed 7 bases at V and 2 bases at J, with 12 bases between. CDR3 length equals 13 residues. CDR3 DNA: TGTGCCAGCATGAGGGATAACCCCTACGAGCAGTACTTC. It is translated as CASMRDNPYEQYF.